This T cell receptor beta chain appears in the sequencing data of a study of CD8 T cells in Susac syndrome. General observations from the study: The number of individuals included in the study's TCR sequencing and HLA analysis was acknowledged as relatively small.

The authors carried out high-throughput sequencing of TCR beta. They applied it to CD8+ and CD4+ T cells obtained from blood. Negative isolation yielded CD4+ and CD8+ T cells, and FACS enriched TEMRA cells. To note about this clonotype: Antigen: not known.

Random hexamers primed reverse transcription of about 0.45 to 1 ug RNA. TCRdb reprocessed the immunoSEQ multiplex PCR reads via MiXCR and lists one record per CDR3 protein. In the table there are a few hundred thousand distinct CDR3 sequences, more than 85% of which are singletons. Losses at the gene ends were 2 bases for V and 5 bases for J; bases not matched to a gene: 13. CDR3 length equals 18 residues. This clonotype originated in a human donor with multiple sclerosis. J is TRBJ2-1 and V is TRBV23-1, with 9 bases matching TRBD1. TRBV23-1 is an ORF, with its function uncertain. Material for sequencing was CD8+ T cells from PBMCs. The CDR3 DNA sequence: TGCGCCAGCAGTCAAATTGCAGGGTGGGGACAGGGCAACAATGAGCAGTTCTTC. Its protein product is CASSQIAGWGQGNNEQFF.